This T cell receptor (beta chain) was obtained from a study of blood T cell repertoires in COVID-19. Measured with immunoSEQ multiplex PCR; TCRdb has only the in-frame clones, and not every one. The repertoire consists of roughly 150,000 clones, with approximately 83% occurring once and the leading ten covering approximately 5.1%. This clone was seen only once. CDR1 SNHLY and CDR2 FYNNEI come from the germline V gene. The ends lost 6 bases at V and 9 bases at J; junction bases unmatched: 9. The CDR3 consists of 15 residues. The gene calls are TRBV2 and TRBJ2-1; 12 nucleotides line up with TRBD2. Sequenced sample: PBMCs or T cells enriched from blood (not recorded which). This receptor was obtained from a man aged 70 or older who had been exposed to COVID-19. CDR3 sequence (DNA): TGTGCCAGCAGACAGCCTAGCGGGGGGGTCCGTGAGCAGTTCTTC. It encodes CASRQPSGGVREQFF.